The rows below give T cell receptor beta chains drawn from one sample of a study of T cell responses to AZD1222 COVID-19 vaccine. Assay used: immunoSEQ multiplex PCR; TCRdb lists only in-frame clones, some missing. The table has fewer than 45,000 clones, roughly nine tenths seen once. The input for sequencing was peripheral blood, taken on day 0 of AZD1222 vaccination. These receptor sequences come from an adult in good health. Both conserved end residues are part of each CDR3. Each record gives: J gene, D gene, clone size, V gene, CDR3 DNA, CDR3 protein. The D gene is left open where the match is weak. The size field is filled for only some rows; it gives once, few, many or a size class.

TRBJ2-2 | - | - | TRBV27 | TGTGCCAGCAGTTTATTGTACAACACCGGGGAGCTGTTTTTT | CASSLLYNTGELFF
TRBJ2-7 | TRBD2 | - | TRBV6-5 | TGTGCCAGCAGTTACTCGAGGAGGGGAGGGCTCGAGCAGTACTTC | CASSYSRRGGLEQYF
TRBJ1-5 | TRBD1 | - | TRBV2 | TGTGCCAGCAGCCTACAGGGGATTCAGCCCCAGCATTTT | CASSLQGIQPQHF
TRBJ1-3 | - | - | TRBV6-5 | TGTGCCTTTTCCCGGGGTGAGGCTGGAAACACCATATATTTT | CAFSRGEAGNTIYF
TRBJ2-5 | - | few | TRBV12-3/TRBV12-4 | TGTGCCAGCAGTTCCGGGGGCCGGGAGACCCAGTACTTC | CASSSGGRETQYF
TRBJ2-7 | - | - | TRBV5-1 | TGCGCCAGCAGCGGTGGGACGGGATCCTACGAGCAGTACTTC | CASSGGTGSYEQYF
TRBJ1-4 | - | - | TRBV11-2 | TGTGCCAGCAGCTTAACCGACGGAGTGGGAAAACTGTTTTTT | CASSLTDGVGKLFF
TRBJ2-7 | - | - | TRBV28 | TGTGCCAGCAGGGGCGTCGGGACAATCTACGAGCAGTACTTC | CASRGVGTIYEQYF
TRBJ1-6 | TRBD1 | - | TRBV27 | TGTGCCAGCAGCCGGGACAGCTCCTATAATTCACCCCTCCACTTT | CASSRDSSYNSPLHF
TRBJ1-4 | - | - | TRBV29-1 | TGCAGCGTAGAAGGTGTTGTGGGCGAAAAACTGTTTTTT | CSVEGVVGEKLFF
TRBJ1-5 | - | - | TRBV7-9 | TGTGCCAGCAGCCAGGGGAATCAGCCCCAGCATTTT | CASSQGNQPQHF
TRBJ1-1 | - | - | TRBV7-9 | TGTGCCAGCAGCTTCGGGGGGCCTGAAGCTTTCTTT | CASSFGGPEAFF
TRBJ2-1 | TRBD2 | - | TRBV5-6 | TGTGCCAGCAGGACTAGCGGGGGGCCCTACAATGAGCAGTTCTTC | CASRTSGGPYNEQFF
TRBJ1-5 | - | - | TRBV12-1 | TGTGCCAGCAGGGTCGGGGCTATGAACCAGCCCCAGCATTTT | CASRVGAMNQPQHF
TRBJ2-5 | - | - | TRBV25-1 | TGTGCCAGCAGTGAAAGTTGGCAGGAGACCCAGTACTTC | CASSESWQETQYF
TRBJ2-3 | - | - | TRBV7-2 | TGTGCCAGCAGCTTAGGCCCAAGTGGGGGGAGAAGCACAGATACGCAGTATTTT | CASSLGPSGGRSTDTQYF
TRBJ2-1 | - | - | TRBV3-1/TRBV3-2 | TGTGCCAGCAGCCTTCTGCATGGCAATGAGCAGTTCTTC | CASSLLHGNEQFF
TRBJ1-2 | TRBD1 | - | TRBV5-3 | TGTGCCAGAAGCTTTCGACCCAGGGGGCCTAATGGCTACACCTTC | CARSFRPRGPNGYTF
TRBJ1-5 | - | - | TRBV4-2 | TGTGCCAGCAGCCAAGAGGCAGGGAATAGCAATCAGCCCCAGCATTTT | CASSQEAGNSNQPQHF
TRBJ1-5 | - | - | TRBV5-1 | TGCGCCAGCAGCTTGGCTGGTGGGGGCAATCAGCCCCAGCATTTT | CASSLAGGGNQPQHF
TRBJ2-2 | - | - | TRBV4-1 | TGCGCCAGCAGCCAAGAAGGCGGGGAGCTGTTTTTT | CASSQEGGELFF
TRBJ2-2 | TRBD2 | few | TRBV19 | TGTGCCAGTAGTCTCCATGGGCTAGCGGGAGGAGGCACCGGGGAGCTGTTTTTT | CASSLHGLAGGGTGELFF
TRBJ1-2 | - | - | TRBV29-1 | TGCAGCGTCACCGACAGGAAAGCTAACTATGGCTACACCTTC | CSVTDRKANYGYTF
TRBJ2-5 | - | - | TRBV20-1 | TGCAGTGCTAGAGATAGGGAGACCCAGTACTTC | CSARDRETQYF
TRBJ2-1 | - | - | TRBV29-1 | TGCAGCGTTGATGCGGTCAATGAGCAGTTCTTC | CSVDAVNEQFF
TRBJ2-7 | TRBD2 | - | TRBV27 | TGTGCCAGCAGTCCCCTCGGGACTAGCGGGTTCCACAGTCAAAACGAATACGAGCAGTACTTC | CASSPLGTSGFHSQNEYEQYF
TRBJ1-5 | - | - | TRBV6-5 | TGTGCCAGCAGAAAGGCAATAGGTTCGGATCAGCCCCAGCATTTT | CASRKAIGSDQPQHF
TRBJ2-1 | - | once | TRBV20-1 | TGCAGTGCTAGTTATCCGACGGGAAGGTGGAATGAGCAGTTCTTC | CSASYPTGRWNEQFF
TRBJ1-6 | TRBD1 | - | TRBV28 | TGTGCCAGCAGCCTACCGACAGGGAACCATTCACCCCTCCACTTT | CASSLPTGNHSPLHF
TRBJ2-5 | TRBD2 | - | TRBV5-4 | TGTGCCAGCAGCTTGGGACTAGCGGAGGGGGAGACCCAGTACTTC | CASSLGLAEGETQYF
TRBJ1-2 | - | - | TRBV3-1/TRBV3-2 | TGTGCCAGCAGCCAAGATGGGGGTAACTATGGCTACACCTTC | CASSQDGGNYGYTF
TRBJ2-7 | - | - | TRBV7-2 | TGTGCCAGCAGCTTAGCGGCGTCGGGGAGGCAATACGAGCAGTACTTC | CASSLAASGRQYEQYF
TRBJ2-1 | - | - | TRBV5-6 | TGTGCCAGCAGCTTAGGACCACGGGTCAATGAGCAGTTCTTC | CASSLGPRVNEQFF
TRBJ1-2 | - | - | TRBV19 | TGTGCCAGTAAGGACAGAGACTATGGCTACACCTTC | CASKDRDYGYTF
TRBJ1-4 | - | - | TRBV28 | TGTGCCCGACACACGAGACCAAATGAGGGCGGGTTTGGTGAAAAACTGTTTTTT | CARHTRPNEGGFGEKLFF
TRBJ2-3 | - | - | TRBV11-1 | TGTGCCAGCAGCTTCTTAAGGTCTTTGGATACGCAGTATTTT | CASSFLRSLDTQYF
TRBJ2-7 | - | - | TRBV4-1 | TGCGCCAGCAGCCCTCGGGACAGCGGGGTCGAGCAGTACTTC | CASSPRDSGVEQYF
TRBJ2-7 | - | - | TRBV7-9 | TGTGCCAGCAGCTTCCAGGGTACCTACGAGCAGTACTTC | CASSFQGTYEQYF
TRBJ1-6 | - | - | TRBV18 | TGTGCCAGCTCACCTGAAGACGTAACTCTTAATTCACCCCTCCACTTT | CASSPEDVTLNSPLHF
TRBJ1-6 | - | - | TRBV19 | TGTGCCAGTAGTATAGGTGGGAGCTCCTATAATTCACCCCTCCACTTT | CASSIGGSSYNSPLHF
TRBJ2-1 | - | - | TRBV24-1 | TGTGCCACCGCCGACGGGGTATACAATGAGCAGTTCTTC | CATADGVYNEQFF
TRBJ1-2 | TRBD1 | - | TRBV5-6 | TGTGCCAGCAGCTTAAACAGGGGGTATGGCTACACCTTC | CASSLNRGYGYTF
TRBJ2-2 | - | - | TRBV5-1 | TGCGCCAGCAGCTTGGGGACTACGACCGGGGAGCTGTTTTTT | CASSLGTTTGELFF
TRBJ1-2 | - | - | TRBV29-1 | TGCAGCGTTGAAGACCTGAACTATGGCTACACCTTC | CSVEDLNYGYTF
TRBJ1-5 | - | once | TRBV5-8 | TGTGCCAGCACTTTGGGGACGGGGGCGGGTCAGCCCCAGCATTTT | CASTLGTGAGQPQHF
TRBJ2-7 | TRBD1 | - | TRBV11-2 | TGTGCCAGCCTCCAACAGGGGGACCACGAGCAGTACTTC | CASLQQGDHEQYF
TRBJ1-5 | - | - | TRBV19 | TGTGCCAGTAGTATTAAAATCCCGGGCAATCAGCCCCAGCATTTT | CASSIKIPGNQPQHF
TRBJ2-2 | TRBD1 | - | TRBV7-9 | TGTGCCAGCAGCGCGCCGGGGACAGGGAACACCGGGGAGCTGTTTTTT | CASSAPGTGNTGELFF
TRBJ2-3 | TRBD2 | - | TRBV10-2 | TGCGCCAGCAGTGCAGCGGGAGTGGGAGATACGCAGTATTTT | CASSAAGVGDTQYF